The rows below give T cell receptor beta chains drawn from one sample of a study of blood T cells in healthy people across ages. TCRdb ran MiXCR on the 5' RACE reads and lists one entry per CDR3 protein. This sample has around 1,000,000 distinct CDR3 sequences; roughly a quarter occur once, and the top ten carry approximately 0.75%. This sample also appeared in a second study, on T cells of mothers and their children.

The sequencing input was blood. The receptors were sampled from a girl aged 2-9 years in good health. Each CDR3 is given with its conserved first and last residue. D genes are given only for firm matches. Clone size is stated in some rows and not others, as once, few, many or a class when expanded.

CDR3: CASRPRGGQGYLRDNSPLHF
DNA: TGTGCCAGCAGACCTAGGGGGGGACAGGGGTATCTCAGGGATAATTCACCCCTCCACTTT
length: 20
D: TRBD1
size: few
J: TRBJ1-6
V: TRBV6-1

CDR3: CSASERSNQPQHF
DNA: TGCAGTGCTAGTGAGCGAAGCAATCAGCCCCAGCATTTT
length: 13
D: -
size: -
J: TRBJ1-5
V: TRBV20-1

CDR3: CASNNRGLNYGYTF
DNA: TGTGCCAGCAACAACAGGGGCCTAAACTATGGCTACACCTTC
length: 14
D: TRBD1
size: few
J: TRBJ1-2
V: TRBV12-3/TRBV12-4

CDR3: CATPRDGSSGANVLTF
DNA: TGTGCCACCCCCAGGGACGGAAGCTCTGGGGCCAACGTCCTGACTTTC
length: 16
D: -
size: -
J: TRBJ2-6
V: TRBV6-9

CDR3: CATRSAASGNTIYF
DNA: TGTGCCACCAGAAGCGCCGCCTCTGGAAACACCATATATTTT
length: 14
D: -
size: few
J: TRBJ1-3
V: TRBV27

CDR3: CSAMNRGRETQYF
DNA: TGCAGTGCTATGAACAGGGGTAGGGAGACCCAGTACTTC
length: 13
D: TRBD1
size: -
J: TRBJ2-5
V: TRBV20-1

CDR3: CASSTAGTYGYTF
DNA: TGTGCCAGCAGTACGGCAGGTACATATGGCTACACCTTC
length: 13
D: -
size: -
J: TRBJ1-2
V: TRBV12-3/TRBV12-4

CDR3: CSPCRPDETQYF
DNA: TGCAGTCCGTGCCGTCCGGATGAGACCCAGTACTTC
length: 12
D: -
size: -
J: TRBJ2-5
V: TRBV20-1

CDR3: CATSDLQGGETQYF
DNA: TGTGCCACCAGTGATTTACAGGGGGGAGAGACCCAGTACTTC
length: 14
D: TRBD1
size: few
J: TRBJ2-5
V: TRBV24-1

CDR3: CASSINSGGAWEQYF
DNA: TGTGCCAGTAGTATAAATAGCGGGGGGGCGTGGGAGCAGTACTTC
length: 15
D: TRBD2
size: -
J: TRBJ2-7
V: TRBV19

CDR3: CASRSGLDNNEQFF
DNA: TGCGCCAGCAGGTCAGGGCTCGATAACAATGAGCAGTTCTTC
length: 14
D: -
size: once
J: TRBJ2-1
V: TRBV4-1

CDR3: CSAQPGTGLSYEQYF
DNA: TGCAGTGCTCAACCAGGGACAGGGCTTTCCTACGAGCAGTACTTC
length: 15
D: TRBD1
size: -
J: TRBJ2-7
V: TRBV20-1

CDR3: CAISLNGDTQYF
DNA: TGTGCCATCAGCTTGAACGGGGATACGCAGTATTTT
length: 12
D: -
size: -
J: TRBJ2-3
V: TRBV13

CDR3: CASGPNYNEQFF
DNA: TGTGCCAGCGGACCGAACTACAATGAGCAGTTCTTC
length: 12
D: -
size: few
J: TRBJ2-1
V: TRBV12-3/TRBV12-4

CDR3: CASSSVRVSYNEQFF
DNA: TGTGCCAGCAGCTCGGTACGGGTCTCCTACAATGAGCAGTTCTTC
length: 15
D: -
size: -
J: TRBJ2-1
V: TRBV7-9

CDR3: CASSLAPSSRGEQYF
DNA: TGTGCCAGCAGCTTAGCGCCCAGTTCTAGGGGCGAGCAGTACTTC
length: 15
D: -
size: -
J: TRBJ2-7
V: TRBV7-9

CDR3: CASRLRTKFYEQYF
DNA: TGTGCCAGCAGGCTACGGACAAAATTCTACGAGCAGTACTTC
length: 14
D: -
size: -
J: TRBJ2-7
V: TRBV6-2/TRBV6-3

CDR3: CASSYGQGEETQYF
DNA: TGTGCCAGCAGCTACGGACAGGGAGAAGAGACCCAGTACTTC
length: 14
D: TRBD1
size: -
J: TRBJ2-5
V: TRBV7-2

CDR3: CASSYSIEDYEQYF
DNA: TGTGCCAGCAGTTACTCGATCGAGGACTACGAGCAGTACTTC
length: 14
D: -
size: -
J: TRBJ2-7
V: TRBV6-5

CDR3: CSAREWNGQETQYF
DNA: TGCAGTGCTAGAGAATGGAACGGTCAAGAGACCCAGTACTTC
length: 14
D: -
size: few
J: TRBJ2-5
V: TRBV20-1

CDR3: CASSSGQGVSGYTF
DNA: TGTGCCAGCAGTTCTGGGCAGGGAGTAAGTGGCTACACCTTC
length: 14
D: -
size: few
J: TRBJ1-2
V: TRBV11-2

CDR3: CATHKDTHHTEAFF
DNA: TGTGCCACCCATAAGGACACTCACCACACTGAAGCTTTCTTT
length: 14
D: -
size: once
J: TRBJ1-1
V: TRBV7-2

CDR3: CASSQDRVSGSDNEQFF
DNA: TGCGCCAGCAGCCAAGATAGGGTAAGCGGGAGCGACAATGAGCAGTTCTTC
length: 17
D: TRBD2
size: -
J: TRBJ2-1
V: TRBV4-1

CDR3: CASSQDRSSEAFF
DNA: TGTGCCAGCAGCCAAGATCGGAGCTCTGAAGCTTTCTTT
length: 13
D: -
size: -
J: TRBJ1-1
V: TRBV3-1

CDR3: CASSFLSSDEQYF
DNA: TGTGCCAGCAGCTTCTTGTCTTCCGACGAGCAGTACTTC
length: 13
D: -
size: -
J: TRBJ2-7
V: TRBV7-9

CDR3: CATSVSNEQFF
DNA: TGTGCCACCTCAGTTTCCAATGAGCAGTTCTTC
length: 11
D: -
size: -
J: TRBJ2-1
V: TRBV6-2/TRBV6-3

CDR3: CASSSPWTGRFYEQYF
DNA: TGTGCCAGCAGTTCCCCCTGGACAGGGCGGTTCTACGAGCAGTACTTC
length: 16
D: TRBD1
size: few
J: TRBJ2-7
V: TRBV28

CDR3: CSARDPLAGDSEQYF
DNA: TGCAGTGCTAGAGATCCCCTAGCAGGGGACAGCGAGCAGTACTTC
length: 15
D: TRBD1
size: -
J: TRBJ2-7
V: TRBV20-1

CDR3: CASSPGREDSGNTIYF
DNA: TGTGCCAGCAGCCCAGGACGTGAAGACTCTGGAAACACCATATATTTT
length: 16
D: -
size: -
J: TRBJ1-3
V: TRBV7-3

CDR3: CASSLITAEAFF
DNA: TGTGCCAGCAGCTTAATAACCGCGGAAGCTTTCTTT
length: 12
D: -
size: few
J: TRBJ1-1
V: TRBV7-9

CDR3: CASSLGTGEGGHTF
DNA: TGTGCCAGCAGCTTAGGAACAGGGGAAGGAGGCCACACCTTC
length: 14
D: TRBD1
size: -
J: TRBJ1-2
V: TRBV7-2

CDR3: CASSLEESNYGYTF
DNA: TGTGCCAGCAGCTTGGAAGAATCTAACTATGGCTACACCTTC
length: 14
D: -
size: -
J: TRBJ1-2
V: TRBV5-4

CDR3: CVSSPPLDEQFF
DNA: TGTGTCAGCAGCCCCCCCCTCGATGAGCAGTTCTTC
length: 12
D: -
size: -
J: TRBJ2-1
V: TRBV7-9

CDR3: CASSTLAGEETQYF
DNA: TGTGCCAGCAGTACACTAGCGGGAGAAGAGACCCAGTACTTC
length: 14
D: TRBD2
size: -
J: TRBJ2-5
V: TRBV28

CDR3: CASSWPETDPGKETQYF
DNA: TGTGCCAGCAGCTGGCCAGAAACGGACCCAGGGAAGGAGACCCAGTACTTC
length: 17
D: -
size: few
J: TRBJ2-5
V: TRBV7-8

CDR3: CASHTRFDSPPEQFF
DNA: TGTGCCAGCCACACCCGTTTTGACAGTCCTCCTGAGCAGTTCTTC
length: 15
D: -
size: -
J: TRBJ2-1
V: TRBV28

CDR3: CASSPRAYGSYEQYF
DNA: TGTGCCAGCAGTCCCCGAGCCTACGGTTCCTACGAGCAGTACTTC
length: 15
D: -
size: few
J: TRBJ2-7
V: TRBV27

CDR3: CASSSDRAEDTQYF
DNA: TGTGCCAGCAGCAGTGACAGGGCGGAGGATACGCAGTATTTT
length: 14
D: TRBD1
size: -
J: TRBJ2-3
V: TRBV28

CDR3: CSAVWANVLTF
DNA: TGCAGTGCCGTCTGGGCCAACGTCCTGACTTTC
length: 11
D: -
size: -
J: TRBJ2-6
V: TRBV20-1

CDR3: CASRQGQGPYNEQFF
DNA: TGTGCCAGCAGGCAGGGACAGGGGCCTTACAATGAGCAGTTCTTC
length: 15
D: TRBD1
size: -
J: TRBJ2-1
V: TRBV12-3/TRBV12-4

CDR3: CASSLGLVQFF
DNA: TGTGCCAGCAGTTTGGGCCTCGTCCAGTTCTTC
length: 11
D: -
size: -
J: TRBJ2-1
V: TRBV12-3/TRBV12-4

CDR3: CASSIWDRPYGYTF
DNA: TGTGCCAGCAGCATTTGGGACAGGCCTTATGGCTACACCTTC
length: 14
D: TRBD1
size: -
J: TRBJ1-2
V: TRBV7-9

CDR3: CASSLPGTVYIQETQYF
DNA: TGTGCCAGCAGCTTACCCGGGACAGTTTACATCCAAGAGACCCAGTACTTC
length: 17
D: TRBD1
size: -
J: TRBJ2-5
V: TRBV7-2

CDR3: CASSHTGFYEQYF
DNA: TGTGCCAGCAGCCACACAGGGTTCTACGAGCAGTACTTC
length: 13
D: -
size: -
J: TRBJ2-7
V: TRBV5-5

CDR3: CASSQGGDSTFNEQFF
DNA: TGCGCCAGCAGCCAAGGTGGGGACAGTACTTTCAATGAGCAGTTCTTC
length: 16
D: TRBD1
size: -
J: TRBJ2-1
V: TRBV4-3

CDR3: CASSSTGPYEQYF
DNA: TGTGCCAGCAGCTCGACAGGTCCCTACGAGCAGTACTTC
length: 13
D: -
size: many
J: TRBJ2-7
V: TRBV28

CDR3: CASSEAGAGAICF
DNA: TGTGCCAGCAGTGAAGCAGGGGCAGGAGCGATCTGCTTT
length: 13
D: -
size: few
J: TRBJ1-5
V: TRBV2

CDR3: CATSDSIKGNTEAFF
DNA: TGTGCCACCAGTGACTCGATAAAGGGGAACACTGAAGCTTTCTTT
length: 15
D: -
size: -
J: TRBJ1-1
V: TRBV24-1